Detailed here is one T cell receptor beta chain. No cognate antigen has been identified for it. Nothing much larger sits one base from this clone, and base qualities are not available. This sample stems from a study of Ad26.COV2.S vaccination and SARS-CoV-2 variants (dated by TCRdb to the early 2020s). With respect to the entire study: Donors in the vaccine arm were drawn from COV1001, a multicentre, randomized, double-blind, placebo-controlled phase I-IIa trial testing Ad26.COV2.S in healthy adults. Dosing of Ad26.COV2.S was intramuscular, at either 5x10^10 or 1x10^11 viral particles, delivered as one shot or as two shots spaced 56 days apart. TCRbeta repertoire sequencing served as the tool for gauging how specific and how broad the SARS-CoV-2-reactive T cell receptors were following Ad26.COV2.S vaccination. A total of 32 samples were included in the TCR-sequenced set, comprising 19 Ad26.COV2.S vaccine recipients, 5 placebo recipients and 8 SARS-CoV-2 convalescent individuals. Participants in the trial were split at random into five groups of five each, receiving low-dose or high-dose Ad26.COV2.S once or twice, or else placebo on both occasions. Throughout the experiments and outcome assessment, investigators stayed blinded to trial group allocation. The study at large found these results: The study was not powered for comparison of responses between vaccine doses or regimens. Vaccine and placebo recipients had comparable non-spike TCR breadth, which fits with the vaccine containing only spike. The authors noted that total T cell responses may have been underestimated by the TCR breadth and depth analyses. After vaccination, spike-specific CD8+ and CD4+ T cell responses were reported to show substantial breadth. Higher spike-specific TCR breadth was observed in Ad26.COV2.S recipients than in placebo recipients (P = 0.0014).

CDR1 and CDR2 were assigned from the germline V gene as LGHNA and YNFKEQ. Between the V and J ends, shortened by 4 bases and 8 bases respectively, the junction contains 12 bases. The CDR3 measures 13 amino acids from cysteine to phenylalanine. Only the CDR3 region is kept as DNA, spanning 39 bases read in frame from base 1. Taken with the paper, the label for treatment or condition translates to: some 19 received Ad26.COV2.S at low or high dose, single or two shots; about five received placebo; per-sample allocation not given. Repertoires of vaccine and placebo recipients were sequenced from samples taken on day 63 after the first injection. In Cohort 1b, more than 20 adults aged 18-55 years were enrolled at a single site in Boston, USA, between 29 July and 7 August 2020. Ad26.COV2.S consisted of a replication-incompetent adenovirus type 26 vector by which a prefusion-stabilized SARS-CoV-2 spike protein from the original Wuhan strain was expressed.

TCRbeta CDR3 regions were sequenced with the immunoSEQ Assay. After extraction, genomic DNA underwent amplification by bias-controlled multiplex PCR, followed by high-throughput sequencing. Processing in the source paper ran as follows. To quantify the absolute abundance of each unique TCRbeta CDR3 region, sequences were collapsed and filtered. T cell fraction was estimated by normalization of TCRbeta template counts to usable DNA, with usable DNA being measured through amplification of reference genes present in all nucleated cells. Repertoire TCRs were annotated as SARS-CoV-2-specific by exact matching of V gene, CDR3 amino acid sequence and J gene to a known reactive TCR set. MIRA supplied the reference SARS-CoV-2 TCR set, which was filtered for enrichment in COVID-19-positive ImmuneCODE repertoires so that public or cross-reactive TCRs were removed. Using the MIRA antigens, annotated TCRs were further analysed by specific ORF or by position within an ORF. Breadth was defined as annotated unique rearrangements over total unique productive rearrangements; depth was the summed frequency of those rearrangements. TCR breadth was compared between groups using two-sided Wilcoxon rank-sum tests. TCRdb took this table from immuneACCESS and kept in-frame rearrangements with V and J called. Such tables lack part of the clones; where checked against another copy, unresolved V genes explain under half of the gap, and the rest is unexplained. V and J calls and clone size are those listed in that table; D and trimming were worked out from the DNA. Here the sample has over 400,000 clones; approximately 89% occur a single time. 2.5% of the sample lies in the top ten.

This sample comprised peripheral blood, obtained in a trial of Ad26.COV2.S vaccine versus placebo. The receptor was isolated from a person aged 18-60 years who received the Ad26.COV2.S COVID-19 vaccine or a placebo. This receptor chain uses TRBV4-2 and TRBJ1-3, and possibly TRBD1, on 5 matching bases. The sequenced DNA: TGTGCCAGCAGCCCAGTCGTGGGGGACACCATATATTTT. It translates to CASSPVVGDTIYF.